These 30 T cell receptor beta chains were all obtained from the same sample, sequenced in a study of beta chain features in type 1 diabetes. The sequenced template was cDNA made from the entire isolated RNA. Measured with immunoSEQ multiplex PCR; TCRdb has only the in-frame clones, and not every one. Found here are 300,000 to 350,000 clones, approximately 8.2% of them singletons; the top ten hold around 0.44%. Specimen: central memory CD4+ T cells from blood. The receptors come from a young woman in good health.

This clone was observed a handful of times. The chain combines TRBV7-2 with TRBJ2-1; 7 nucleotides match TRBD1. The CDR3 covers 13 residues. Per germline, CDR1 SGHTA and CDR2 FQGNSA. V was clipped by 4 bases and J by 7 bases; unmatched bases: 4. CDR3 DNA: TGTGCCAGCAGCTCCGACAGGGAGAATGAGCAGTTCTTC. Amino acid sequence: CASSSDRENEQFF.

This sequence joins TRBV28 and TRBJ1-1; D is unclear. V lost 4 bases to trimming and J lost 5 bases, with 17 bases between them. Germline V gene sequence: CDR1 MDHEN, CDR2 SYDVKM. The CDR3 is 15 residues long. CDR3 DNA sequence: TGTGCCAGCAGTTCCTCGGCCGTGGGTCGGACTGAAGCTTTCTTT. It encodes CASSSSAVGRTEAFF.

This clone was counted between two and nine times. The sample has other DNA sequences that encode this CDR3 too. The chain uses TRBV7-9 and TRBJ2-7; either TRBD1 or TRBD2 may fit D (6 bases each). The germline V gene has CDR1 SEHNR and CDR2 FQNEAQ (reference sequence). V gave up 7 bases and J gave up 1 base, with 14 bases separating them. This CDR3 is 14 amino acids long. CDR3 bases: TGTGCCAGCACCCGAGGGGGGCTATCCTACGAGCAGTACTTC. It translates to CASTRGGLSYEQYF.

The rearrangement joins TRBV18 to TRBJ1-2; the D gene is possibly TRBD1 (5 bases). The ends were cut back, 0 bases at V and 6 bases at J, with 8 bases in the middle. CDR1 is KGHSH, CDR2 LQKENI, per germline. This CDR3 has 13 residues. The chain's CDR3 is CASSPPSTDGYTF. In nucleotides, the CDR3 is TGTGCCAGCTCACCACCATCGACAGATGGCTACACCTTC.

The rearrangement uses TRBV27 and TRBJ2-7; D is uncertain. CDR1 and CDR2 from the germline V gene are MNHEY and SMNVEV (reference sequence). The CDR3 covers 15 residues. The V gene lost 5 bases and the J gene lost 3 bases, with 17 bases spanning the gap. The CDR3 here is CASSPSPDGFYEQYF. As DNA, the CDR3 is TGTGCCAGCAGTCCCTCCCCGGACGGGTTCTACGAGCAGTACTTC.

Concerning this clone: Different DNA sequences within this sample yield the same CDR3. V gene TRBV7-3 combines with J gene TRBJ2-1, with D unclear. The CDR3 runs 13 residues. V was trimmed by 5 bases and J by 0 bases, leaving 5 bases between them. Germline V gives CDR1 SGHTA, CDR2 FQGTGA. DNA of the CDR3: TGTGCCAGCAGCCCGAGCTCCTACAATGAGCAGTTCTTC. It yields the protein CASSPSSYNEQFF.

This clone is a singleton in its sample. The CDR3 loop reads CASSSRRQETQYF. The CDR3 nucleotides are TGTGCCAGCAGCTCACGGAGGCAAGAGACCCAGTACTTC. The V call is TRBV5-6, the J call TRBJ2-5; weak D call: TRBD2 (5 bases). The germline CDR1 and CDR2 sequences are SGHDT and YYEEEE. V lost 3 bases, J lost 2 bases, and 8 bases lay in between. The CDR3 is made up of 13 amino acids. The full variable domain, completed using reference TRBV5-6 and TRBJ2-5, is DAGVTQSPTHLIKTRGQQVTLRCSPKSGHDTVSWYQQALGQGPQFIFQYYEEEERQRGNFPDRFSGHQFPNYSSELNVNALLLGDSALYLCASSSRRQETQYFGPGTRLLVL.

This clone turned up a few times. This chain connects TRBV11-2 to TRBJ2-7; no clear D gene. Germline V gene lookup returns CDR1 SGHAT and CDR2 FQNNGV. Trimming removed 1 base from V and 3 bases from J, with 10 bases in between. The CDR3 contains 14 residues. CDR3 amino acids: CASSLAVESYEQYF. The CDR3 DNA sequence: TGTGCCAGCAGCTTAGCGGTAGAGAGCTACGAGCAGTACTTC.

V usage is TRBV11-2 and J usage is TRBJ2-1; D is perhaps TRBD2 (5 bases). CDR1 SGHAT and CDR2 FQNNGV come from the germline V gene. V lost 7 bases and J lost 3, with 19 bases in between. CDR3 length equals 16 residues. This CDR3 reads CASTSALRAVYNEQFF. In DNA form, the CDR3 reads TGTGCCAGCACCAGTGCCTTGAGAGCGGTCTACAATGAGCAGTTCTTC.

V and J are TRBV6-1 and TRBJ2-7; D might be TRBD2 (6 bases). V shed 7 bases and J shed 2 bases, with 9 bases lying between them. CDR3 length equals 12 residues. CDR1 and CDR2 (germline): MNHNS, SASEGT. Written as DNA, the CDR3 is TGTGCCAGCATGGGGGAGGCCTACGAGCAGTACTTC. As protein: CASMGEAYEQYF.

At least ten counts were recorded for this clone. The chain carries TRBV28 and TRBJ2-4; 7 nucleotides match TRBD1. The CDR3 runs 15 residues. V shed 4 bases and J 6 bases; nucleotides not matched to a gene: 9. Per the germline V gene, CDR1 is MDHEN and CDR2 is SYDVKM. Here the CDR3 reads CASSSLGTDVNIQYF. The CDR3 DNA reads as TGTGCCAGCAGTTCGTTAGGGACAGATGTAAACATTCAGTACTTC.

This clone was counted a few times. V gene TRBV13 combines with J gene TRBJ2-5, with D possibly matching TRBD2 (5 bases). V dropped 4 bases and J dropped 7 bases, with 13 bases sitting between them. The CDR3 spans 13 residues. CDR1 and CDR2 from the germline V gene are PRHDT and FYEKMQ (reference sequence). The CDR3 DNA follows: TGTGCCAGCAGCTCGGGGAGCGCCGGGACCCAGTACTTC. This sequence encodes CASSSGSAGTQYF. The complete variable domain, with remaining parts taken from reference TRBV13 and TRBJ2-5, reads AAGVIQSPRHLIKEKRETATLKCYPIPRHDTVYWYQQGPGQDPQFLISFYEKMQSDKGSIPDRFSAQQFSDYHSELNMSSLELGDSALYFCASSSGSAGTQYFGPGTRLLVL.

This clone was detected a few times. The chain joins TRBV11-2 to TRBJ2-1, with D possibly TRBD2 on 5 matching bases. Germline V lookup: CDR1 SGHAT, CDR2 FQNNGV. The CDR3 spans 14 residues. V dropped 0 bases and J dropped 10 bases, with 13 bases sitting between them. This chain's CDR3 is CASSLDRGGREQFF. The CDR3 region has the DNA TGTGCCAGCAGCTTAGATAGAGGTGGGAGAGAGCAGTTCTTC.

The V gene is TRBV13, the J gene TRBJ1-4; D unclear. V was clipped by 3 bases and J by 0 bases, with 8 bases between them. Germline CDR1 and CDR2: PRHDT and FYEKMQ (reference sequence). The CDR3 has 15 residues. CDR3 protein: CASSLRYATNEKLFF. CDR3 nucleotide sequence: TGTGCCAGCAGCTTGCGATATGCAACTAATGAAAAACTGTTTTTT.

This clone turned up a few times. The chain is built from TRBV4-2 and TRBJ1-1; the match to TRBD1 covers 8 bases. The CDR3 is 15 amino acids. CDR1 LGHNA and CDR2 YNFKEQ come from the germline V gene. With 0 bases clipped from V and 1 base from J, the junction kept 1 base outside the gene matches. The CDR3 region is CASSQDGTGNTEAFF. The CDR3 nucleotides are TGTGCCAGCAGCCAAGATGGGACAGGGAACACTGAAGCTTTCTTT.

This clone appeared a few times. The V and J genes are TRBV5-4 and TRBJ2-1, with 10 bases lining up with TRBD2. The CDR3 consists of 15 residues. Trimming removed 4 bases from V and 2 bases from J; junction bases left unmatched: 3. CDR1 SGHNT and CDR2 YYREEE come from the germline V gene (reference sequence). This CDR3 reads CASSTGLAAYNEQFF. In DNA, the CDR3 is TGTGCCAGCAGCACAGGACTAGCGGCCTACAATGAGCAGTTCTTC. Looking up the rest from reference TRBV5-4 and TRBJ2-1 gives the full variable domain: ETGVTQSPTHLIKTRGQQVTLRCSSQSGHNTVSWYQQALGQGPQFIFQYYREEENGRGNFPPRFSGLQFPNYSSELNVNALELDDSALYLCASSTGLAAYNEQFFGPGTRLTVL.

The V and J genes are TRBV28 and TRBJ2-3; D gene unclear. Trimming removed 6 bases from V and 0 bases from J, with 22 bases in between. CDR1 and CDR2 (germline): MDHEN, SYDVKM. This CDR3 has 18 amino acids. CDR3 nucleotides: TGTGCCAGCAGCCGGTCGCACGGGTGGGCCCGTAGCACAGATACGCAGTATTTT. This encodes CASSRSHGWARSTDTQYF.

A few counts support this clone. The CDR3 bases are TGCAGCGTGGACAGGTCCAACACTGAAGCTTTCTTT. Amino acid sequence: CSVDRSNTEAFF. The chain has TRBV29-1 and TRBJ1-1; TRBD1 agrees at 7 bases. The CDR3 has 12 residues. The V and J ends lost 6 bases and 2 bases, in that order; junction bases with no gene match: 3. CDR1 is SQVTM and CDR2 is ANQGSEA in the germline V gene.

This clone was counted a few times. The CDR3 reads CASSLGLTGSETQYF. CDR3 in DNA: TGTGCCAGCAGCTTAGGGCTGACAGGCTCCGAGACCCAGTACTTC. The gene calls are TRBV11-2 and TRBJ2-5, with D possibly TRBD1 on 6 matching bases. V was shortened by 1 base and J by 5 bases, with 14 bases between the two germline ends. Germline V gene sequence: CDR1 SGHAT, CDR2 FQNNGV. The CDR3 length is 15 residues.

The CDR3 region has the DNA TGTGCCAGCAGCCTAGGGCGGGAGACTAGCACAGATACGCAGTATTTT. It is translated as CASSLGRETSTDTQYF. The chain joins TRBV5-6 to TRBJ2-3, with 7 nucleotides matching TRBD2. CDR1 is SGHDT, CDR2 YYEEEE, per germline. Trimming at V came to 4 bases and at J to 0 bases, leaving 8 bases not matched to a gene. The CDR3 covers 16 residues. Combining the CDR3 with reference TRBV5-6 and TRBJ2-3 gives the whole variable domain DAGVTQSPTHLIKTRGQQVTLRCSPKSGHDTVSWYQQALGQGPQFIFQYYEEEERQRGNFPDRFSGHQFPNYSSELNVNALLLGDSALYLCASSLGRETSTDTQYFGPGTRLTVL.

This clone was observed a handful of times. In nucleotides, the CDR3 is TGTGCCAGCTCACCCGGGGAAATACTTGGCTACAATGAGCAGTTCTTC. It encodes CASSPGEILGYNEQFF. This chain joins TRBV18 and TRBJ2-1, with a possible D match to TRBD2 (5 bases). CDR3 size: 16 residues. CDR1 is KGHSH, CDR2 LQKENI, per germline. V was cut by 3 bases and J by 3 bases, with 15 bases left in between.

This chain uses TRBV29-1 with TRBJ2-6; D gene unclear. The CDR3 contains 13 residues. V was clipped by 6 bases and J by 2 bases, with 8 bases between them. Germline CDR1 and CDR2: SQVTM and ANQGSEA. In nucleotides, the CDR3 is TGCAGCGTCTCCCAGGCTGGGGCCAACGTCCTGACTTTC. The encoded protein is CSVSQAGANVLTF. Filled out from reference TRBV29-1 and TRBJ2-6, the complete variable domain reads SAVISQKPSRDICQRGTSLTIQCQVDSQVTMMFWYRQQPGQSLTLIATANQGSEATYESGFVIDKFPISRPNLTFSTLTVSNMSPEDSSIYLCSVSQAGANVLTFGAGSRLTVL.

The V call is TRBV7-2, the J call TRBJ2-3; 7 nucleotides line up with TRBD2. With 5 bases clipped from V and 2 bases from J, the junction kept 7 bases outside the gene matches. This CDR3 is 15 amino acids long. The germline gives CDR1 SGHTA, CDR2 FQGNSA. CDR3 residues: CASSPTSDYTDTQYF. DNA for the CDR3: TGTGCCAGCAGCCCCACTAGCGACTACACAGATACGCAGTATTTT.

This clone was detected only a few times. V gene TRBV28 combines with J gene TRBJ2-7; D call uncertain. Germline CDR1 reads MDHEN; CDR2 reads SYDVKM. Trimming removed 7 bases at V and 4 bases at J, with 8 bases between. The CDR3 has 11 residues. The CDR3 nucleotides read TGTGCCAGCAAAAGTTTTTACGAGCAGTACTTC. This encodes CASKSFYEQYF.

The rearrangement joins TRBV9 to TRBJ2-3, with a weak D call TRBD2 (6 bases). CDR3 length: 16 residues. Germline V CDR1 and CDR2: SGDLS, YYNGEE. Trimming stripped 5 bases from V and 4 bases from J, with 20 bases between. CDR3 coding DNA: TGTGCCAGCAGTGCCATGGCCGGGACTGGGGCAGATACGCAGTATTTT. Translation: CASSAMAGTGADTQYF.

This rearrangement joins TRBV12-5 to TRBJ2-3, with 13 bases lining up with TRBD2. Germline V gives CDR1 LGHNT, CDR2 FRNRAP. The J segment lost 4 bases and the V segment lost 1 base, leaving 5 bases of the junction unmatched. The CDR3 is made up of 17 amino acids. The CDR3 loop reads CASGLDTSGRVPDTQYF. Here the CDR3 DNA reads TGTGCTAGTGGTTTGGACACTAGCGGGAGGGTCCCAGATACGCAGTATTTT.

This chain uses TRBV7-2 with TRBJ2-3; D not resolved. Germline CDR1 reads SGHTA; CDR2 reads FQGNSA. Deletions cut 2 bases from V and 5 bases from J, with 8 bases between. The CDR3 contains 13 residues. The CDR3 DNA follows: TGTGCCAGCAGCTTACGGTTTGAAGATACGCAGTATTTT. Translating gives CASSLRFEDTQYF.

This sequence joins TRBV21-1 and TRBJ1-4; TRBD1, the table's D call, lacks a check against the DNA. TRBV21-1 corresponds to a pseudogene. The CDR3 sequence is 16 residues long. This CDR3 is CASSMNTGTGHEKLFF. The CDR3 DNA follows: TGTGCCAGCAGCATGAATACCGGGACAGGGCATGAAAAACTGTTTTTT.

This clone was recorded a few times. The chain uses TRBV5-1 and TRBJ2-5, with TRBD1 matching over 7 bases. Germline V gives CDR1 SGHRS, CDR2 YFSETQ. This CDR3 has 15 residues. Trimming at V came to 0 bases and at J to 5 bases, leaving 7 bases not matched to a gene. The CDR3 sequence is CASSLGLGGPETQYF. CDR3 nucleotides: TGCGCCAGCAGCTTGGGATTAGGGGGCCCGGAGACCCAGTACTTC.

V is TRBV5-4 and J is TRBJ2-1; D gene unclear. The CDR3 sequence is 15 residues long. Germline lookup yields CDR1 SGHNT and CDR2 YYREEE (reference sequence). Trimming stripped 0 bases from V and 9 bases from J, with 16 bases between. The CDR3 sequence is CASSLGSKPGSEQFF. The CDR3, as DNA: TGTGCCAGCAGCTTGGGGTCTAAACCTGGTAGTGAGCAGTTCTTC.